A selection of T cell receptor beta chains follows, all from one sample in a study of cytomegalovirus exposure and HLA in healthy donors. Repertoires were generated with immunoSEQ multiplex PCR, while TCRdb's copy carries only in-frame clones and drops some. The data show roughly 96,000 clones, 65% to 80% seen once. Sequences were obtained from PBMCs. The receptors stem from a female donor in good health and CMV-seropositive. Each CDR3 is given with its conserved first and last residue. D genes are given only for firm matches. Not all rows give a size; the values are once, few, many and, for expanded clones, a class.

j_call clone_size cdr3_length v_call d_call cdr3_nt cdr3_aa
TRBJ2-1 medium-sized 15 TRBV7-8 NA TGTGCCAGCAGCTTCAGAGGGGGGGGCTACAATGAGCAGTTCTTC CASSFRGGGYNEQFF
TRBJ1-2 NA 14 TRBV6-5 NA TGTGCCAGCAGTTACTCGGGCAGGGGATATGGCTACACCTTC CASSYSGRGYGYTF
TRBJ2-7 NA 13 TRBV28 NA TGTGCCAGCAGGGCGGGGGCTACCTACGAGCAGTACTTC CASRAGATYEQYF
TRBJ2-5 NA 14 TRBV5-1 TRBD1 TGCGCCAGCACCCCCAGGGGGAATCAAGAGACCCAGTACTTC CASTPRGNQETQYF
TRBJ2-1 once 15 TRBV6-4 TRBD2 TGTGCCAGCAGTGTGGGCGGGAGGGCCGCGGATGAGCAGTTCTTC CASSVGGRAADEQFF
TRBJ1-2 NA 17 TRBV5-4 NA TGTGCCAGCTCCCAGACAGGAAACGCGCCCTCTAACTATGGCTACACCTTC CASSQTGNAPSNYGYTF
TRBJ2-5 NA 15 TRBV29-1 TRBD2 TGCAGCGTTGAACTCCCTAGCGGGGGGAGTGAGACCCAGTACTTC CSVELPSGGSETQYF
TRBJ2-2 NA 14 TRBV2 NA TGTGCCAGCAGGGGTACAGGTTACACCGGGGAGCTGTTTTTT CASRGTGYTGELFF
TRBJ1-1 NA 13 TRBV6-1 TRBD1 TGTGCCAGCCGAGACAGGGGGCTCGGGGAAGCTTTCTTT CASRDRGLGEAFF
TRBJ2-2 once 17 TRBV5-4 NA TGTGCCAGCAGCCCGGTCCCCACGGGACACTTAACCGGGGAGCTGTTTTTT CASSPVPTGHLTGELFF
TRBJ2-6 few 15 TRBV5-4 NA TGTGCCAGCAGCCCCGCCCGAGCTGGGGCCAACGTCCTGACTTTC CASSPARAGANVLTF
TRBJ1-4 NA 12 TRBV9 NA TGTGCCAGCAGCTCGAGGGGGGGGACTGGTTTTTTT CASSSRGGTGFF
TRBJ1-2 NA 14 TRBV2 NA TGTGCCAGCAGTGAGGGGAGGATTAACTATGGCTACACCTTC CASSEGRINYGYTF
TRBJ1-5 NA 14 TRBV15 TRBD1 TGTGCCACCAGCAGCAGGGGGCTTAGTCAGCCCCAGCATTTT CATSSRGLSQPQHF
TRBJ2-7 NA 15 TRBV6-6 TRBD1 TGTGCCAGCAGGTCGACAGGGGGCCCTCTCTACGAGCAGTACTTC CASRSTGGPLYEQYF
TRBJ2-7 NA 15 TRBV7-2 NA TGTGCCAGCAGTCCTGGGCACCTGAGCTCCTACGAGCAGTACTTC CASSPGHLSSYEQYF
TRBJ2-1 NA 17 TRBV5-4 TRBD2 TGTGCCAGCAGCTTGGCGGGACTAGCCAAATCCTACAATGAGCAGTTCTTC CASSLAGLAKSYNEQFF
TRBJ2-1 NA 16 TRBV6-6 NA TGTGCCAGCAGTTCCTTGGTGCGGGGGCCCTACAATGAGCAGTTCTTC CASSSLVRGPYNEQFF
TRBJ1-1 NA 11 TRBV7-8 NA TGTGCCAGCAGCTTAGTAACTGAAGCTTTCTTT CASSLVTEAFF
TRBJ1-1 NA 15 TRBV25-1 NA TGTGCCAGCAGAACCTCCGGGGGAGCGGGAACTGAAGCTTTCTTT CASRTSGGAGTEAFF
TRBJ2-2 NA 15 TRBV18 NA TGTGCCAGCTCACCACCGAACAGAAACACCGGGGAGCTGTTTTTT CASSPPNRNTGELFF
TRBJ2-5 few 14 TRBV5-4 TRBD2 TGTGCCAGCAGCTTCGGGGGGGCCGGGAAGACCCAGTACTTC CASSFGGAGKTQYF
TRBJ1-2 NA 15 TRBV16 NA TGTGCCAGCAGCCAATCGACAGTCGCTAACTATGGCTACACCTTC CASSQSTVANYGYTF